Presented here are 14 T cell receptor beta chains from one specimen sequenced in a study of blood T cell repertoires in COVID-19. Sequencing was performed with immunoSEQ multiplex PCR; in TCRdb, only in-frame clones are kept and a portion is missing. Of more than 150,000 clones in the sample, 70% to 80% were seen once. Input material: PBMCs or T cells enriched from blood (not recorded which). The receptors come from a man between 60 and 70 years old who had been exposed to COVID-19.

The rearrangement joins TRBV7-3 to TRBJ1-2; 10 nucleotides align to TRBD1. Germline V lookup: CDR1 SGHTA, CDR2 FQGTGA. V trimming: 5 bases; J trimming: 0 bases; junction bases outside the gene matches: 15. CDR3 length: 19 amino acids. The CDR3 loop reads CASSQYPPTGGLTNYGYTF. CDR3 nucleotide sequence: TGTGCCAGCAGCCAATACCCCCCGACAGGGGGCTTAACTAACTATGGCTACACCTTC.

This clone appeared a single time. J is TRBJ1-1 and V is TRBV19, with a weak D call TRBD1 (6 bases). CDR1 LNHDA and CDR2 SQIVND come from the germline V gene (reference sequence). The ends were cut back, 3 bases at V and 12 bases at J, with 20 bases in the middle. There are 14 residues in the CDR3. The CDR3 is CASSIPRGAGETFF. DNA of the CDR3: TGTGCCAGTAGTATCCCCCGGGGGGCGGGCGAAACTTTCTTT.

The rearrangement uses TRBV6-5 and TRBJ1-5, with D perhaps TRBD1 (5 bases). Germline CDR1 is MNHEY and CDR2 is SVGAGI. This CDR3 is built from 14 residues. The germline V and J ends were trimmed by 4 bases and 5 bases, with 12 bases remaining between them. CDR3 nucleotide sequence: TGTGCCAGCAGTTTTTTGGGAGGGGATCAGCCCCAGCATTTT. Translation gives CASSFLGGDQPQHF.

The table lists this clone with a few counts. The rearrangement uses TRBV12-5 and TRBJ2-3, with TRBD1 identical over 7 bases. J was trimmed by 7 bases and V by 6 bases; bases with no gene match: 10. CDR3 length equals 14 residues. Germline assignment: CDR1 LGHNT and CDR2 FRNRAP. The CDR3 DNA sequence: TGTGCTAGTGGGGGGGACAGACCCCATCATACGCAGTATTTT. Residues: CASGGDRPHHTQYF.

Written as DNA, the CDR3 is TGTGCCACCAGTGAACAGGGGGCGAACACCGGGGAGCTGTTTTTT. Translation gives CATSEQGANTGELFF. The V and J genes are TRBV15 and TRBJ2-2; 8 bases agree with TRBD1. Germline V gives CDR1 LNHNV, CDR2 YYDKDF (reference sequence). CDR3 length: 15 residues. The V segment lost 6 bases and the J segment 0 bases; nucleotides outside the gene matches: 3.

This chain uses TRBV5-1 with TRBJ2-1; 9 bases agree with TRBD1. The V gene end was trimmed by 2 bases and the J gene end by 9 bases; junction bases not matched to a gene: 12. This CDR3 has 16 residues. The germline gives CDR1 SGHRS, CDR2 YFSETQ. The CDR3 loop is CASSLAGTGYVAEQFF. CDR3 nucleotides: TGCGCCAGCAGCTTAGCCGGGACAGGGTATGTTGCTGAGCAGTTCTTC.

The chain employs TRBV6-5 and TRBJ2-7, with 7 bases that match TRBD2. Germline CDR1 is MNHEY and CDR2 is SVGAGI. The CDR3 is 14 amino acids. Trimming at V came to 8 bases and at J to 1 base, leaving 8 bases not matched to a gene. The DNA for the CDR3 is TGTGCCAGCTGGACGGTCGGGGGGTCCTACGAGCAGTACTTC. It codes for CASWTVGGSYEQYF.

The CDR3 here is CASSSLSLMNTEAFF. The CDR3 nucleotides read TGTGCCAGCAGTAGCCTGAGCCTCATGAACACTGAAGCTTTCTTT. J is TRBJ1-1 and V is TRBV6-2 or TRBV6-3; D ambiguous. The V gene lost 5 bases and the J gene lost 0 bases, with 13 bases spanning the gap. The germline gives CDR1 MNHEY, CDR2 SVGEGT. This CDR3 has 15 amino acids.

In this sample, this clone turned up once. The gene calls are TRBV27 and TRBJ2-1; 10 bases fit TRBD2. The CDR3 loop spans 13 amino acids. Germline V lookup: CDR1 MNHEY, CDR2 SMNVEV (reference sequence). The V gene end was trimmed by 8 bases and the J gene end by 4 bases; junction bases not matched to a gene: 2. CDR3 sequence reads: CASGLAEYNEQFF. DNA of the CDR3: TGTGCCAGCGGACTAGCGGAGTACAATGAGCAGTTCTTC.

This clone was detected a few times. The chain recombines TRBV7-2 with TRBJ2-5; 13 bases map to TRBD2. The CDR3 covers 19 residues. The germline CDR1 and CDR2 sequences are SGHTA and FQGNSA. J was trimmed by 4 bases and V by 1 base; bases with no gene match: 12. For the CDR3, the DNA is TGTGCCAGCAGCTTAGGCCTACTAGCGGGAGGGCCCTCTCGAGAGACCCAGTACTTC. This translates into CASSLGLLAGGPSRETQYF.

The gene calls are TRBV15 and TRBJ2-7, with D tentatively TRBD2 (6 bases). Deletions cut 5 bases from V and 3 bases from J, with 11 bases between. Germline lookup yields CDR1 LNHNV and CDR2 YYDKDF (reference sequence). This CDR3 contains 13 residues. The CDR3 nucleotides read TGTGCCACCAGCTTAGCGGCGAGCTACGAGCAGTACTTC. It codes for CATSLAASYEQYF.

Here the CDR3 reads CASSFFPRTVSYEQYF. The CDR3 DNA reads as TGTGCCAGCAGCTTCTTTCCTCGGACTGTCTCCTACGAGCAGTACTTC. This chain uses TRBV5-4 with TRBJ2-7, with D possibly TRBD2 on 5 matching bases. This CDR3 is built from 16 residues. From germline, CDR1 is SGHNT and CDR2 YYREEE (reference sequence). V was pared by 2 bases and J by 0 bases, with 15 bases between. Variable domain in full (rest from reference TRBV5-4 and TRBJ2-7): ETGVTQSPTHLIKTRGQQVTLRCSSQSGHNTVSWYQQALGQGPQFIFQYYREEENGRGNFPPRFSGLQFPNYSSELNVNALELDDSALYLCASSFFPRTVSYEQYFGPGTRLTVT.

CDR3 residues: CASSDGSFGNSPLHF. DNA of the CDR3: TGTGCCAGCAGTGACGGGTCTTTCGGTAATTCACCCCTCCACTTT. V is TRBV6-1 and J is TRBJ1-6; D ambiguous. This CDR3 has 15 residues. CDR1 is MNHNS and CDR2 is SASEGT in the germline V gene. The V and J ends lost 3 bases and 6 bases respectively, with 12 bases between them.

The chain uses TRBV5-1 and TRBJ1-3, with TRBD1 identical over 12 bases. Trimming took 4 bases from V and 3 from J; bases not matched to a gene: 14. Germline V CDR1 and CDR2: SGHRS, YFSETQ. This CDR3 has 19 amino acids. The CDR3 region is CASSARLSGQGAIGNTIYF. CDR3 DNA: TGCGCCAGCAGCGCGCGTTTGTCGGGACAGGGGGCCATTGGAAACACCATATATTTT. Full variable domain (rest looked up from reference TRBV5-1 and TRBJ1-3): KAGVTQTPRYLIKTRGQQVTLSCSPISGHRSVSWYQQTPGQGLQFLFEYFSETQRNKGNFPGRFSGRQFSNSRSEMNVSTLELGDSALYLCASSARLSGQGAIGNTIYFGEGSWLTVV.